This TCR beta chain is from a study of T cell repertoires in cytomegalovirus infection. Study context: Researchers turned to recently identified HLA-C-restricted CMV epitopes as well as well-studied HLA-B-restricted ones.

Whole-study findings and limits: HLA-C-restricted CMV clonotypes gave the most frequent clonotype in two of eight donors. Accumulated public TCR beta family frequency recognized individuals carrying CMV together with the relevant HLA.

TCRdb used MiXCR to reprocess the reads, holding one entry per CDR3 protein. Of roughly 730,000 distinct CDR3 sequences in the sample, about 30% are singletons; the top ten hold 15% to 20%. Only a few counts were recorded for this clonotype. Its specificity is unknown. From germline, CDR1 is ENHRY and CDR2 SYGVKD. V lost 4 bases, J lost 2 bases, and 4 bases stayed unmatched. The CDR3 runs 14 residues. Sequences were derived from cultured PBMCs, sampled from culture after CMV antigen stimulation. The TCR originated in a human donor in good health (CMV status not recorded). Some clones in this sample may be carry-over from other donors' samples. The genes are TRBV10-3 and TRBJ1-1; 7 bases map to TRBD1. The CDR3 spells CAISGGGGNTEAFF. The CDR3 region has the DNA TGTGCCATCAGTGGCGGAGGGGGCAACACTGAAGCTTTCTTT.